Following are 20 T cell receptor beta chains from one sample sequenced in a study of tumor and adjacent non-tumor tissue in lung cancer. No cell sorting was done before RNA was extracted from the tissue. Three rounds of nested PCR, following a modified ARM-PCR protocol, produced the TCRbeta library. MiXCR was run by TCRdb on the multiplex PCR reads, yielding one entry per CDR3 protein. The sample shows about 66,000 distinct CDR3 sequences, 60% to 75% of them seen only once. Source material: lung tumor tissue. These receptors were collected from a man aged 55 to 69 with non-small cell lung cancer.

Judged by abundance, this clonotype is medium-sized (0.01 to 0.1%). V is TRBV6-5 and J is TRBJ1-1; D may be TRBD1 (5 bases). The CDR3 has 14 residues. CDR1 is MNHEY, CDR2 SVGAGI, per germline. The germline V and J ends were trimmed by 1 base and 1 base, with 7 bases remaining between them. The DNA of the CDR3 is TGTGCCAGCAGTTACTTACAGGCGAACACTGAAGCTTTCTTT. Translation: CASSYLQANTEAFF.

Of note for this clonotype: It is likely a read error, because the conserved phenylalanine at the end of the CDR3 is missing. The V and J genes are TRBV11-3 and TRBJ2-3, with D unresolved. This CDR3 region has 13 residues. Germline V gene lookup returns CDR1 SGHNT and CDR2 YENEEA. CDR3: CVSSLVPQDMQYS. Here the CDR3 DNA reads TGTGTCAGCAGCTTAGTCCCCCAAGATATGCAGTATTCT.

This clonotype was counted at least ten times. J is TRBJ1-1 and V is TRBV28, with D possibly being TRBD1 (6 bases). CDR1 and CDR2 (germline): MDHEN, SYDVKM. The V end was cut by 4 bases, the J end by 11 bases, with 14 bases between. The length of the CDR3 is 12 residues. CDR3 protein: CASSSRGQRAFF. CDR3 in DNA: TGTGCCAGCAGTTCGAGAGGACAGCGGGCTTTCTTT.

J is TRBJ1-1 and V is TRBV4-1; TRBD1 aligns across 7 bases. The germline V gene encodes CDR1 MGHRA and CDR2 YSYEKL. The V gene end was trimmed by 0 bases and the J gene end by 1 base; junction bases not matched to a gene: 2. This CDR3 comprises 15 residues. CDR3 loop: CASSQDDRANTEAFF. CDR3 nucleotide sequence: TGCGCCAGCAGCCAAGACGACAGGGCGAACACTGAAGCTTTCTTT.

This chain connects TRBV5-1 to TRBJ2-3, with no clear D. The CDR3 totals 16 residues. CDR1 is SGHRS and CDR2 is YFSETQ in the germline V gene. Trimming pared 6 bases from V and 2 bases from J, leaving 19 bases between. CDR3 amino acids: CASNPSPFLDTDTQYF. The DNA of the CDR3 is TGCGCCAGCAACCCCTCTCCGTTCCTGGACACAGATACGCAGTATTTT.

This clonotype has a handful of counts. One base away lies a much larger clone, so this may be a sequencing read error. V gene TRBV6-6 combines with J gene TRBJ2-3; D is uncertain. This CDR3 region has 10 residues. Germline V gene sequence: CDR1 MNHNY, CDR2 SVGAGI (reference sequence). CDR3 nucleotide sequence: TGTGTCATCGGCACAGATACGCAGTATTTT. Its translation: CVIGTDTQYF.

As concerns this clonotype: Likely a read error: the CDR3 ends without its conserved phenylalanine or tryptophan. The DNA is omitted, as the CDR3 cannot be located on it reliably, and the CDR3 follows TCRdb's listing. The chain links TRBV12-3 or TRBV12-4 to TRBJ2-5. The CDR3 sequence runs 14 residues, both termini included. The CDR3 reads CASSPNKVQETQYI.

As to this clonotype: No conserved phenylalanine or tryptophan ends this CDR3, so it is likely a read error. The rearrangement uses TRBV2 and TRBJ2-3; 7 bases align to TRBD1. V was pared by 2 bases and J by 1 base, with 9 bases of the junction left unmatched. Per the germline V gene, CDR1 is SNHLY and CDR2 is FYNNEI. The CDR3 loop spans 17 amino acids. The CDR3 region is CASSETRAGGGTDTQYS. The CDR3 DNA follows: TGTGCCAGCAGTGAAACCCGTGCAGGGGGAGGCACAGATACGCAGTATTCT.

The chain uses TRBV6-1 and TRBJ2-7, with 8 nucleotides matching TRBD2. CDR1 is MNHNS and CDR2 is SASEGT in the germline V gene. This CDR3 comprises 11 residues. J gave up 13 bases and V 7 bases, and 9 bases lay outside the gene matches. The CDR3 DNA reads as TGTGCCAGCATAGAGCCGGGGGGGCAATACTTC. Protein: CASIEPGGQYF.

For this clonotype: At one boundary the junction diverges from the germline segment, which might be a read error. V and J are TRBV5-5 and TRBJ2-3; TRBD2 is a possible D gene (5 bases). In germline, CDR1 is SGHKS, CDR2 YYEKEE (reference sequence). The CDR3 is made up of 15 amino acids. CDR3 DNA: TGTGCCAGCAGCGTGTGGGGAGAGCGGCCAGATACGCAGTTTTTT. Encoded protein: CASSVWGERPDTQFF.

Concerning this clonotype itself: The missing conserved phenylalanine or tryptophan at the end of this CDR3 makes a read error likely. The chain uses TRBV6-5 and TRBJ1-1, with 7 bases lining up with TRBD1. Looked up from germline, CDR1 is MNHEY and CDR2 is SVGAGI. Trimming took 9 bases from V and 0 from J; bases not matched to a gene: 7. The CDR3 consists of 14 residues. CDR3 bases: TGTGCCAGTGGGACAGCACTGATGAACACTGAAGCTTTCTAT. Translating it yields CASGTALMNTEAFY.

Comments on this clonotype: A read error may account for a junction end that differs from germline. The V and J genes are TRBV11-1 and TRBJ2-2, with D possibly being TRBD2 (5 bases). The CDR3 is made up of 14 amino acids. Germline V gene data show CDR1 as SGHAT and CDR2 as FQDESV (reference sequence). CDR3 DNA sequence: TGTGCCAACAGCTATATTAGTGGCACCGGGGAGCTGTTTTTC. Its protein product is CANSYISGTGELFF.

Worth noting for this clonotype: A much larger clone lies one base from this, so it may be a read error. The gene calls are TRBV11-3 and TRBJ2-1, with D maybe TRBD1 (5 bases). The CDR3 runs to 11 residues. Germline values: CDR1 SGHNT, CDR2 YENEEA. The chain's CDR3 is CTSSRDNEQFF. The CDR3, as DNA: TGTACCAGCTCCAGGGACAATGAGCAGTTCTTC.

A note on this clonotype: One end of the junction varies from germline; a read error may be responsible. J is TRBJ2-5 and V is TRBV20-1; D tentatively reads TRBD1 or TRBD2 (6 bases each). This CDR3 has 15 residues. Germline V gene sequence: CDR1 DFQATT, CDR2 SNEGSKA (reference sequence). CDR3 sequence (DNA): TGCACTGCTAGAGACCCTAGGGGGAGCGGGGAGACCCAGTACTTC. Translating it yields CTARDPRGSGETQYF.

This clonotype was found a few times. The chain joins TRBV30 to TRBJ2-5; TRBD2 matches 7 bases. The CDR3 loop spans 13 amino acids. Germline assignment: CDR1 GTSNPN and CDR2 SVGIG (reference sequence). The ends lost 7 bases at V and 2 bases at J; junction bases unmatched: 7. For the CDR3, the DNA is TGTGCCTCTAAGGGGACTAATCAAGAGACCCAGTACTTC. This encodes CASKGTNQETQYF.

This clonotype was seen repeatedly, ten times or more. This sequence joins TRBV10-3 and TRBJ2-1, with 7 bases fitting TRBD1. Trimming took 2 bases from V and 14 from J; bases not matched to a gene: 6. Germline lookup yields CDR1 ENHRY and CDR2 SYGVKD. The CDR3 runs to 12 residues. CDR3 loop: CAISETDRTKFF. Written as DNA, the CDR3 is TGTGCCATCAGTGAGACGGACAGGACGAAGTTCTTC.

On this clonotype itself: The junction shows a germline mismatch at one end, possibly a read error. The rearrangement uses TRBV6-5 and TRBJ2-5; a possible D gene is TRBD2 (6 bases). The CDR3 is 19 residues long. CDR1 MNHEY and CDR2 SVGAGI come from the germline V gene. The CDR3 sequence: CASSYPSVTGEEYRETQYF. CDR3 in DNA: TGTGCCAGCAGTTACCCTTCGGTGACCGGGGAGGAGTACCGAGAGACCCAGTATTTC.

Details on this clonotype: At one end the junction does not follow the germline gene, possibly because of a read error. This chain connects TRBV20-1 to TRBJ2-2, with 7 bases that match TRBD2. The V gene's germline CDR1 is DFQATT and CDR2 SNEGSKA (reference sequence). The CDR3 runs 16 residues. CDR3 in DNA: TGCAGTGCTACTTTAGAGGGAGGGCCGGAGACCGGGGAACTGCTTTTT. This sequence encodes CSATLEGGPETGELLF.

This clonotype was seen many times. Written as DNA, the CDR3 is TGTGCTAGTGGTTTGGAACAATCCGGGTTCTACTCTAGCACAGATACGCAGTATTTT. This translates into CASGLEQSGFYSSTDTQYF. J is TRBJ2-3 and V is TRBV12-5, with unresolved D. Per germline, CDR1 LGHNT and CDR2 FRNRAP. The ends were cut back, 1 base at V and 0 bases at J, with 20 bases in the middle. The CDR3 loop spans 19 amino acids.

About this clonotype itself: Germline and junction disagree at one end, which may indicate a read error. The rearrangement uses TRBV6-6 and TRBJ1-1; D remains ambiguous. This CDR3 is built from 13 residues. Germline CDR1 MNHNY, CDR2 SVGAGI (reference sequence). The CDR3 is CASSYSMNTEALF. Here the CDR3 DNA reads TGCGCCAGCAGTTATTCTATGAACACTGAAGCTTTATTT.